A single sample gave rise to the 26 T cell receptor beta chains below, sequenced in a study of Graves' ophthalmopathy and Graves' hyperthyroidism. Amplification targeted the TCR beta CDR3 regions, with RNA transcripts as the source material. Amplification began with first-round RT-PCR using HTBI primers, then second-round multiplex PCR was performed. TCRdb processed the multiplex PCR reads anew with MiXCR; each CDR3 protein has one entry. The sample has approximately 380,000 distinct CDR3 sequences, approximately 21% seen once; the top ten hold roughly 3%. The sequencing sample was made of peripheral blood. These receptors all stem from a woman aged 18-29 years with stable Graves' hyperthyroidism.

Worth noting for this clonotype: The junction does not match germline at one end; this may be a read error. This chain uses TRBV6-1 with TRBJ2-7; TRBD1 agrees at 9 bases. The CDR3 has 15 amino acids. Germline CDR1 is MNHNS and CDR2 is SASEGT. This CDR3 is CASRPSGDRAGEQCF. In DNA, the CDR3 is TGTGCCAGCAGGCCCTCTGGGGACAGGGCTGGCGAGCAGTGCTTC.

This clonotype was seen ten or more times. The rearrangement joins TRBV28 to TRBJ2-7; TRBD1 aligns across 9 bases. From germline, CDR1 is MDHEN and CDR2 SYDVKM. This CDR3 has 15 residues. V lost 5 bases to trimming and J lost 4 bases; unmatched junction nucleotides: 9. The DNA of the CDR3 is TGTGCCAGCAGTCCGCCGGGACAGGGAATATACGAGCAGTACTTC. It translates to CASSPPGQGIYEQYF.

This clonotype has a count of ten or more. The chain joins TRBV6-2 or TRBV6-3 to TRBJ2-7; 10 nucleotides match TRBD2. CDR3 length: 17 amino acids. Germline CDR1 MNHEY, CDR2 SVGEGT. Unmatched junction bases numbered 9, after V lost 2 bases and J lost 2 bases. The CDR3 region is CASSYKREGPRPYEQYF. CDR3 DNA: TGTGCCAGCAGTTACAAGCGGGAGGGCCCTAGGCCCTACGAGCAGTACTTC.

Ten or more counts support this clonotype. CDR3: CASSVAGTNSYEQYF. In DNA, the CDR3 is TGTGCCAGCAGCGTAGCTGGAACTAACTCCTACGAGCAGTACTTC. This sequence joins TRBV9 and TRBJ2-7; D is unresolved. Germline assignment: CDR1 SGDLS and CDR2 YYNGEE. With 0 bases removed from V and 0 bases from J, the gap between germline ends came to 10 bases. The CDR3 length is 15 residues.

In its sample, this clonotype was seen many times. V gene TRBV7-9 combines with J gene TRBJ2-7; 8 positions match TRBD2. Trimming removed 6 bases from V and 7 bases from J; junction bases left unmatched: 11. The germline V gene has CDR1 SEHNR and CDR2 FQNEAQ (reference sequence). The length of the CDR3 is 14 residues. The CDR3 reads CASSPQRESGEQYF. DNA of the CDR3: TGTGCCAGCAGTCCCCAGCGGGAGTCAGGGGAGCAGTACTTC.

This clonotype has a count of ten or more. The chain combines TRBV7-2 with TRBJ2-7, with 7 bases aligning to TRBD1. In germline, CDR1 is SGHTA, CDR2 FQGNSA. The CDR3 consists of 14 residues. V lost 5 bases to trimming and J lost 2 bases; unmatched junction nucleotides: 6. This CDR3 is CASSRRQGPYEQYF. The CDR3 DNA sequence: TGTGCCAGCAGCCGACGACAGGGACCCTACGAGCAGTACTTC.

This clonotype came up a few times. The chain has TRBV4-1 and TRBJ1-1; D is perhaps TRBD1 (6 bases). Germline V gene lookup returns CDR1 MGHRA and CDR2 YSYEKL. V lost 2 bases and J lost 6, with 13 bases in between. The CDR3 loop spans 14 amino acids. In DNA, the CDR3 is TGCGCCAGCAGCCAACCCGGGACACATCCTGAAGCTTTCTTT. This gives the protein CASSQPGTHPEAFF.

This clonotype was found many times. J is TRBJ2-7 and V is TRBV6-2 or TRBV6-3; 9 bases agree with TRBD1. Unmatched junction bases numbered 11, after V lost 6 bases and J lost 2 bases. The V gene's germline CDR1 is MNHEY and CDR2 SVGEGT. The CDR3 contains 16 residues. CDR3 protein: CASRPPGTGRPYEQYF. CDR3 nucleotide sequence: TGTGCCAGCAGACCCCCCGGGACAGGGAGGCCCTACGAGCAGTACTTC.

The V and J genes are TRBV3-1 and TRBJ2-2, with D perhaps TRBD2 (6 bases). The germline V gene encodes CDR1 LGHDT and CDR2 YNNKEL (reference sequence). V shed 2 bases and J shed 0 bases, with 10 bases lying between them. The length of the CDR3 is 16 residues. CDR3 DNA sequence: TGTGCCAGCAGCCAATTTCCGGGGGCGAACACCGGGGAGCTGTTTTTT. Its protein product is CASSQFPGANTGELFF.

This clonotype was seen ten or more times. V gene TRBV7-8 combines with J gene TRBJ1-3; D remains ambiguous. From germline, CDR1 is SGHVS and CDR2 FQNEAQ. The CDR3 covers 13 residues. V lost 5 bases to trimming and J lost 1 base, with 6 bases between them. The CDR3 DNA reads as TGTGCCAGCAGCCCCCATTCTGGAAACACCATATATTTT. Translated, it gives CASSPHSGNTIYF.

This clonotype was detected ten times or more. This CDR3 is CASSQDRRTSGNTGELFF. CDR3 coding DNA: TGCGCCAGCAGCCAAGATAGACGGACTAGCGGGAACACCGGGGAGCTGTTTTTT. The chain uses TRBV4-3 and TRBJ2-2; 10 nucleotides match TRBD2. The CDR3 sequence is 18 residues long. Germline CDR1 and CDR2: LGHNA and YSLEER. The V gene end was trimmed by 0 bases and the J gene end by 1 base; junction bases not matched to a gene: 5.

At least ten counts were recorded for this clonotype. The chain combines TRBV7-2 with TRBJ2-5; 11 bases are shared with TRBD2. This CDR3 comprises 15 residues. Germline CDR1 reads SGHTA; CDR2 reads FQGNSA. V was clipped by 1 base and J by 5 bases; unmatched bases: 3. This CDR3 is CASSLEASGGETQYF. CDR3 nucleotide sequence: TGTGCCAGCAGCTTAGAGGCTAGCGGGGGGGAGACCCAGTACTTC.

The rearrangement links TRBV29-1 to TRBJ2-7, with D perhaps matching TRBD1 (5 bases). This CDR3 is 13 amino acids long. Trimming pared 6 bases from V and 1 base from J, leaving 13 bases between. Germline V CDR1 and CDR2: SQVTM, ANQGSEA. CDR3: CSVATGRSYEQYF. CDR3 nucleotide sequence: TGCAGCGTCGCAACAGGAAGATCCTACGAGCAGTACTTC.

This clonotype was counted at least ten times. The chain is built from TRBV6-1 and TRBJ1-4; D remains ambiguous. CDR1 is MNHNS and CDR2 is SASEGT in the germline V gene. V was cut by 6 bases and J by 8 bases, with 16 bases left in between. This CDR3 comprises 14 residues. The CDR3 region has the DNA TGTGCCAGCAGGCCGTACTCCTCTCAGGAAAAACTGTTTTTT. Its protein product is CASRPYSSQEKLFF.

This clonotype has just a few counts. The chain recombines TRBV6-1 with TRBJ1-1; TRBD1 is a possible D gene (5 bases). The germline CDR1 and CDR2 sequences are MNHNS and SASEGT. The CDR3 extends over 14 amino acids. V lost 7 bases, J lost 1 base, and 13 bases lay in between. As DNA, the CDR3 is TGTGCCAGCATGGAAGGGGTTGGGAACACTGAAGCTTTCTTT. Its translation is CASMEGVGNTEAFF.

The chain carries TRBV6-2 or TRBV6-3 and TRBJ1-2; D is unresolved. The CDR3 loop spans 11 amino acids. Trimming shortened V by 6 bases and J by 5 bases, and 7 bases separated the two germline ends. Per the germline V gene, CDR1 is MNHEY and CDR2 is SVGEGT. The CDR3 DNA is TGTGCCAGCAGGCTGGCTTATGGCTACACCTTC. Translating gives CASRLAYGYTF.

V gene TRBV5-6 combines with J gene TRBJ2-7; perhaps TRBD2 as D (5 bases). With 1 base removed from V and 0 bases from J, the gap between germline ends came to 14 bases. The CDR3 has 16 residues. Germline CDR1 is SGHDT and CDR2 is YYEEEE. CDR3 bases: TGTGCCAGCAGCTTGCTTTTTCTACGGGACTCCTACGAGCAGTACTTC. It yields the protein CASSLLFLRDSYEQYF.

This clonotype was observed many times. The J gene is TRBJ2-7, the V gene TRBV20-1, with TRBD1 matching over 7 bases. The germline gives CDR1 DFQATT, CDR2 SNEGSKA (reference sequence). With V trimmed by 4 bases and J by 0 bases, 6 bases remained unmatched. This CDR3 comprises 14 residues. The chain's CDR3 is CSAMGQRSSYEQYF. CDR3 DNA sequence: TGCAGTGCTATGGGACAGCGTAGCTCCTACGAGCAGTACTTC.

This clonotype was seen many times. The V call is TRBV20-1, the J call TRBJ1-2, with 7 positions matching TRBD1. V dropped 0 bases and J dropped 5; count of bases not matched to a gene: 9. Germline CDR1 is DFQATT and CDR2 is SNEGSKA (reference sequence). This CDR3 region has 15 residues. CDR3 protein: CSARDLGQPYYGYTF. DNA of the CDR3: TGCAGTGCTAGAGATCTGGGACAGCCATATTATGGCTACACCTTC.

V and J are TRBV6-2 or TRBV6-3 and TRBJ1-5; D call uncertain. Germline-derived CDR1 and CDR2 are MNHEY and SVGEGT. The ends were cut back, 2 bases at V and 1 base at J, with 12 bases in the middle. The CDR3 contains 16 residues. The CDR3 loop is CASSYTRARSNQPQHF. The CDR3 DNA reads TGTGCCAGCAGTTACACGAGGGCGCGGAGCAATCAGCCCCAGCATTTT.

This clonotype was picked up many times. The rearrangement links TRBV29-1 to TRBJ2-7, with 11 bases fitting TRBD1. Per the germline V gene, CDR1 is SQVTM and CDR2 is ANQGSEA. The length of the CDR3 is 13 residues. With V trimmed by 7 bases and J by 4 bases, 6 bases remained unmatched. CDR3 DNA: TGCAGCGGAACCGGGACAGGGGGGTACGAGCAGTACTTC. Translation gives CSGTGTGGYEQYF.

This clonotype occurred many times. This chain uses TRBV27 with TRBJ2-7, with D tentatively TRBD2 (5 bases). V was pared by 5 bases and J by 0 bases, with 20 bases between. From germline, CDR1 is MNHEY and CDR2 SMNVEV (reference sequence). CDR3 length: 17 amino acids. The CDR3 protein is CASSGGPVALSSYEQYF. The CDR3 region has the DNA TGTGCCAGCAGTGGAGGCCCGGTAGCTTTGAGCTCCTACGAGCAGTACTTC.

Only a few counts were recorded for this clonotype. The chain recombines TRBV11-1 with TRBJ2-2; TRBD1 aligns across 10 bases. J lost 4 bases, V lost 5 bases, and 10 bases had no gene match. The germline V gene has CDR1 SGHAT and CDR2 FQDESV (reference sequence). This CDR3 contains 17 residues. CDR3 loop: CASSIAVTGGITGELFF. The CDR3 DNA reads TGTGCCAGCAGCATTGCAGTGACAGGGGGCATCACCGGGGAGCTGTTTTTT. Complete variable domain (other parts from reference TRBV11-1 and TRBJ2-2): EAEVAQSPRYKITEKSQAVAFWCDPISGHATLYWYRQILGQGPELLVQFQDESVVDDSQLPKDRFSAERLKGVDSTLKIQPAELGDSAMYLCASSIAVTGGITGELFFGEGSRLTVL.

This clonotype was observed at least ten times. This chain joins TRBV7-9 and TRBJ2-5; TRBD2 might be the D (6 bases). Per germline, CDR1 SEHNR and CDR2 FQNEAQ (reference sequence). The CDR3 runs to 13 residues. CDR3 DNA sequence: TGTGTCTCAGGTCCTAGCGCCCAAGAGACCCAGTACTTC. Translated, it gives CVSGPSAQETQYF.

The chain links TRBV27 to TRBJ1-2; D uncertain. Trimming took off 3 bases at V and 6 bases at J, with 17 bases between the two ends. The CDR3 sequence is 15 residues long. Germline-derived CDR1 and CDR2 are MNHEY and SMNVEV (reference sequence). The CDR3 sequence: CASSFRGPGAHGYTF. The DNA of the CDR3 is TGTGCCAGCAGTTTCCGAGGACCCGGCGCCCATGGCTACACCTTC.

V is TRBV12-5 and J is TRBJ2-4; D is perhaps TRBD2 (5 bases). Germline V gene data show CDR1 as LGHNT and CDR2 as FRNRAP. V was trimmed by 9 bases and J by 2 bases, leaving 11 bases between them. The CDR3 runs to 13 residues. The CDR3 protein is CARSEGTKNIQYF. The CDR3 region has the DNA TGTGCTAGGAGCGAGGGTACCAAAAACATTCAGTACTTC.